This entry features one T cell receptor (beta chain) sequence. This clonotype was detected many times. Its antigen target is currently unknown. No per-base quality is available; no much larger clone lies one base away. The sample comes from a study of CD8 T cells in ankylosing spondylitis (dated by TCRdb to the late 2010s). About the investigation overall: The study profiled T cell receptor beta repertoires in healthy donors and ankylosing spondylitis patients to find disease-linked TCR variants. Peripheral blood was sampled, and synovial fluid was additionally collected from ankylosing spondylitis patients. In total, the full study cohort was made up of 100 to 140 healthy donors and 25 or so ankylosing spondylitis patients.

The research as a whole found: The disease-linked clones were reported as significantly enriched in matched synovial fluid samples from ankylosing spondylitis patients. The disease-linked clones had a CD8+ phenotype and were found at relatively low frequencies in peripheral blood. Some motif variants were previously reported in synovial fluid and blood of reactive arthritis patients, suggesting common disease-initiation mechanisms. A TCR beta motif made up of several highly homologous amino acid variants appeared to be characteristic of blood from ankylosing spondylitis patients.

From the cysteine through the phenylalanine, the CDR3 covers 16 amino acids. CDR3 DNA is the only sequence kept; it has 48 bases, read in frame from the first base. The germline V and J ends show losses of 4 bases and 6 bases respectively, and no gene match explains 11 bases of the junction. The data were produced on an Illumina HiSeq 2500. TCR beta libraries were prepared by quantitative 5'-RACE with molecular barcodes. The original methods were these. Disease-linked TCR variants were identified with a new computational method built on a probabilistic model of VDJ rearrangement. TCRdb took the public reads, trimmed them with fastp at Q25, ran MiXCR for clone calling and kept in-frame beta chains. For every CDR3 protein sequence, its rows merge into one entry that carries the most common genes and DNA. TCRdb, not the authors, supplied the V and J calls. The sample data list nearly 350,000 distinct CDR3 sequences, and about 15% of these were observed just once. Less than 1.1% of the sample is taken by the ten largest.

The rearrangement combines TRBV12-3 or TRBV12-4 with TRBJ1-5, and 8 junction bases match TRBD1. Sample: blood, either unsorted or a sorted T cell fraction (not recorded which). This receptor was identified in a male donor with ankylosing spondylitis or in good health (not recorded which). The CDR3 protein: CASSSRGQGRGQPQHF. The DNA reads as follows: TGTGCCAGCAGTTCCAGAGGACAGGGAAGGGGTCAGCCCCAGCATTTT.